This T cell receptor (beta chain) was sequenced in a study of early stage breast cancer tumors. Study-wide findings and caveats: Unsorted bulk genomic DNA sequencing lacked pairing and functional marker data.

V was clipped by 8 bases and J by 4 bases, with 13 bases between them. Per the germline V gene, CDR1 is MNHNY and CDR2 is SVGAGI (reference sequence). There are 13 residues in the CDR3. Repertoires were generated with immunoSEQ multiplex PCR, while TCRdb's copy carries only in-frame clones and drops some. The data hold tens of thousands of clones, with 79% observed a single time. Comments on this clone: Its specificity is not known.

The rearrangement links TRBV6-6 to TRBJ2-3, with D unresolved. Sequenced input: blood. The clonotype was recovered from a person in their sixties or seventies with breast cancer. The CDR3 bases are TGTGCCAGCCTGCACTCGTCGGCAGATACGCAGTATTTT. Its translation is CASLHSSADTQYF.